The text below deals with one T cell receptor (beta chain). This specimen belongs to a study of blood T cell repertoires in COVID-19. About the research overall: Acute and convalescent COVID-19 samples came from the United States, Italy and Spain.

As handled by the study authors: Using reference gene primer amplification, nucleated cell counts were estimated. Profiled with immunoSEQ multiplex PCR; TCRdb holds only in-frame clones, not every one. That table furnishes V, J and clone size, whereas the DNA furnished D and trimming. The table lists roughly 99,000 clones, about three quarters of them singletons. Trimming took 3 bases from V and 6 from J, leaving 20 bases between them. The CDR3 is 17 amino acids. CDR1 SGHNT and CDR2 YENEEA come from the germline V gene. The sample taken for sequencing was peripheral blood. The genes are TRBV11-3 and TRBJ2-2; weak D call: TRBD2 (7 bases). This receptor was obtained from an older man with acute or convalescent COVID-19. CDR3 loop: CASSLGGLGGTAGELFF. In DNA, the CDR3 is TGTGCCAGCAGCTTGGGTGGACTAGGGGGGACGGCCGGGGAGCTGTTTTTT.